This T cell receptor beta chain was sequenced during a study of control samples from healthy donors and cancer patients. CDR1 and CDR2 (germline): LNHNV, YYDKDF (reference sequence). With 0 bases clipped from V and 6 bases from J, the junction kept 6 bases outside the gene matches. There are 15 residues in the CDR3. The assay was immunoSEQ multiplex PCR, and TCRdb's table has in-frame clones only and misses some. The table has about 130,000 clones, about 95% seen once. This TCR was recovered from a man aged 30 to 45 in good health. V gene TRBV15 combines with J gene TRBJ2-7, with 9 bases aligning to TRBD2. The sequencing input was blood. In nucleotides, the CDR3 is TGTGCCACCAGCAGAGATCGGCGGGGGGGTGGCGAGCAGTACTTC. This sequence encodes CATSRDRRGGGEQYF.